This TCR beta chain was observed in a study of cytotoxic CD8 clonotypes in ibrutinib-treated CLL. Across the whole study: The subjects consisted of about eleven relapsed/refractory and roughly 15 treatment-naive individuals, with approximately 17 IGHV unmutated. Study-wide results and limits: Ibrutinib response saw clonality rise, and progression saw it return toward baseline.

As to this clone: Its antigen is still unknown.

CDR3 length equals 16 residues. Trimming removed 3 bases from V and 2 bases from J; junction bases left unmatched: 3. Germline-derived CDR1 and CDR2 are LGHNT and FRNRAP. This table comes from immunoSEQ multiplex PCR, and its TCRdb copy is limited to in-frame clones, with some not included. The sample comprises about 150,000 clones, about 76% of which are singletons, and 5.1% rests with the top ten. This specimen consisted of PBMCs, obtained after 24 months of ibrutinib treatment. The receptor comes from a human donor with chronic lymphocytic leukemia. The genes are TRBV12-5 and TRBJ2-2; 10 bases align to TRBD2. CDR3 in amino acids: CASGLTSGTNTGELFF. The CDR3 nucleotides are TGTGCTAGTGGTTTAACTAGCGGGACCAACACCGGGGAGCTGTTTTTT. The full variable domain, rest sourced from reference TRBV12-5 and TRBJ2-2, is DARVTQTPRHKVTEMGQEVTMRCQPILGHNTVFWYRQTMMQGLELLAYFRNRAPLDDSGMPKDRFSAEMPDATLATLKIQPSEPRDSAVYFCASGLTSGTNTGELFFGEGSRLTVL.